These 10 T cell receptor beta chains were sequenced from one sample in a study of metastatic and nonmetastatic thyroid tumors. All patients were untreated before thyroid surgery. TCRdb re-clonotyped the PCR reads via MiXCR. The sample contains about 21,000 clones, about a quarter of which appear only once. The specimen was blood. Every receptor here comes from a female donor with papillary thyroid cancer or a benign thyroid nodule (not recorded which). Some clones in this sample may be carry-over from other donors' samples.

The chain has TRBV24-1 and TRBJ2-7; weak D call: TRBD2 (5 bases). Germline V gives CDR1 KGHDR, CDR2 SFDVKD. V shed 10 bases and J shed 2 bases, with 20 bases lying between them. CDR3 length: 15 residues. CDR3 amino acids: CATSRRGFTPYEQYF. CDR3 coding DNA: TGTGCCACTAGCCGCCGGGGTTTCACCCCCTACGAGCAGTACTTC.

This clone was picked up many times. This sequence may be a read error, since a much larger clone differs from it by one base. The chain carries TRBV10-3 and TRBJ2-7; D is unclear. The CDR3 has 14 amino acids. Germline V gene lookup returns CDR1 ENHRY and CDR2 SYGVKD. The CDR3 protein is CAINENSNSYEQYF. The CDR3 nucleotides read TGTGCCATCAATGAGAACAGCAACTCCTACGAGCAGTACTTC.

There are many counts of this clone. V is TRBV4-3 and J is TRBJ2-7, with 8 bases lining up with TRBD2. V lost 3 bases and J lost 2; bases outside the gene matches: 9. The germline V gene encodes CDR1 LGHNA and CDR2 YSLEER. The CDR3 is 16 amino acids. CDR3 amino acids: CASSHTPGLGTYEQYF. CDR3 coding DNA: TGCGCCAGCAGCCATACGCCGGGACTAGGCACCTACGAGCAGTACTTC.

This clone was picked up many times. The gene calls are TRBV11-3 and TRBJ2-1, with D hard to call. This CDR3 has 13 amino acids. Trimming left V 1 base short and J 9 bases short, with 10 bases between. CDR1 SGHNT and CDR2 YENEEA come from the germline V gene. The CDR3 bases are TGTGCCAGCAGCTTAGTTAGTCGAACTGAGCAGTTCTTC. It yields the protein CASSLVSRTEQFF.

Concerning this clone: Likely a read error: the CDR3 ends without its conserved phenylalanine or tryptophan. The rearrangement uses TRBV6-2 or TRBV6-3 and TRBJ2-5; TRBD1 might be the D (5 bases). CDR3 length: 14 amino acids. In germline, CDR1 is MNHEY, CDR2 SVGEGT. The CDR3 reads CDSTIAGFQETQYL. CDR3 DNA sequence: TGTGACAGCACCATAGCAGGGTTCCAAGAGACACAGTACTTA.

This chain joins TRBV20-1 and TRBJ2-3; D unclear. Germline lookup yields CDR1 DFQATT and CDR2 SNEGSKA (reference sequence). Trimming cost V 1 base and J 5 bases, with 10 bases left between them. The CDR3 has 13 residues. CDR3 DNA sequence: TGCAGTGCTAGAGTCTCTGGGCGAGATACGCAGTATTTT. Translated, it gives CSARVSGRDTQYF.

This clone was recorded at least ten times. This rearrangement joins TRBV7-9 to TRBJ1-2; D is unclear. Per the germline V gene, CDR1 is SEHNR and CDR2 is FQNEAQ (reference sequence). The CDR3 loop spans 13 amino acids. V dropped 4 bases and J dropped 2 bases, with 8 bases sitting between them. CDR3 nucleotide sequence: TGTGCCAGCAGCTCCGCGTCGAACTATGGCTACACCTTC. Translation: CASSSASNYGYTF.

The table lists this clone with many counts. The CDR3 sequence: CASEVGSSYEQYF. Written as DNA, the CDR3 is TGTGCCAGCGAAGTGGGCAGCTCCTACGAGCAGTACTTC. The chain joins TRBV7-9 to TRBJ2-7; no definite D call. Trimming cost V 8 bases and J 0 bases, with 11 bases left between them. Germline V gene sequence: CDR1 SEHNR, CDR2 FQNEAQ (reference sequence). The CDR3 extends over 13 amino acids. Complete variable domain (other parts from reference TRBV7-9 and TRBJ2-7): DTGVSQNPRHKITKRGQNVTFRCDPISEHNRLYWYRQTLGQGPEFLTYFQNEAQLEKSRLLSDRFSAERPKGSFSTLEIQRTEQGDSAMYLCASEVGSSYEQYFGPGTRLTVT.

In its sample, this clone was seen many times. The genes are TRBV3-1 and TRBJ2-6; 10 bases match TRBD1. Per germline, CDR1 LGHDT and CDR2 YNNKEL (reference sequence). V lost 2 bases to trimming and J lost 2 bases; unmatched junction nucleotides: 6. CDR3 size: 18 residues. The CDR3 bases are TGTGCCAGCAGCCAACCGGGACAGGGGTTTACTGGGGCCAACGTCCTGACTTTC. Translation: CASSQPGQGFTGANVLTF.

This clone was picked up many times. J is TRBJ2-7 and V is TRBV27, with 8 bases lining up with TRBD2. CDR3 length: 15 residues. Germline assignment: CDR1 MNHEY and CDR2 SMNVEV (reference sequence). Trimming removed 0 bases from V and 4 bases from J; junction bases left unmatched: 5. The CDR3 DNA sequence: TGTGCCAGCAGTTTATCCAGCGGGAGTTGGTACGAGCAGTACTTC. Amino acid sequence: CASSLSSGSWYEQYF.